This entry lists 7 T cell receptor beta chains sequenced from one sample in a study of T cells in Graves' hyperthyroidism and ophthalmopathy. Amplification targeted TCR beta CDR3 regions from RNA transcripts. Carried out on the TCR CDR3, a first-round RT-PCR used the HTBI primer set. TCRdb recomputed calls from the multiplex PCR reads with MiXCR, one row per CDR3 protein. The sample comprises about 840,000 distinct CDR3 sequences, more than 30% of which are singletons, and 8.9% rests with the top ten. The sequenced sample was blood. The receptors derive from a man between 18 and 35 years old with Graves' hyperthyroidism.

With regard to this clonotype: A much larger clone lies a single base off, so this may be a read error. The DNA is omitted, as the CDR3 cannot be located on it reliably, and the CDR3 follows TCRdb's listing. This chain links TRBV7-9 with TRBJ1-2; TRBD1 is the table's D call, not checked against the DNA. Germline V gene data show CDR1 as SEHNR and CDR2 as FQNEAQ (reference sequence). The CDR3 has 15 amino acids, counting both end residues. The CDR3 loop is CASSFGAGSDYGHTF.

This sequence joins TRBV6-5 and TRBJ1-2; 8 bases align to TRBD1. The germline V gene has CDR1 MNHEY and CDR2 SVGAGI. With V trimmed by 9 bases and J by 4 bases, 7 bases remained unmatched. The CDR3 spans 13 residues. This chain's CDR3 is CASSQGAVYGYTF. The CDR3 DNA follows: TGTGCCAGTTCTCAGGGGGCAGTCTATGGCTACACCTTC.

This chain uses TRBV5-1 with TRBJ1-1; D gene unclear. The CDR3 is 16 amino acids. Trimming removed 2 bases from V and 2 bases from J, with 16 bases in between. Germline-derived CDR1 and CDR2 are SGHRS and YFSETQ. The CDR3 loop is CASSFARWRRNTEAFF. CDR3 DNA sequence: TGCGCCAGCAGCTTCGCCCGATGGCGCCGAAACACTGAAGCTTTCTTT. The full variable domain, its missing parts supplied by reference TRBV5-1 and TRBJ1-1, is KAGVTQTPRYLIKTRGQQVTLSCSPISGHRSVSWYQQTPGQGLQFLFEYFSETQRNKGNFPGRFSGRQFSNSRSEMNVSTLELGDSALYLCASSFARWRRNTEAFFGQGTRLTVV.

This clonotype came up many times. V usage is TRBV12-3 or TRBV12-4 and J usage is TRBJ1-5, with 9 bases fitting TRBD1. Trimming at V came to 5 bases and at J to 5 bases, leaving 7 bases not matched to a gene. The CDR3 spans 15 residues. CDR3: CASSVGQGIYQPQHF. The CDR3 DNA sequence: TGTGCCAGCAGTGTGGGACAGGGCATATATCAGCCCCAGCATTTT.

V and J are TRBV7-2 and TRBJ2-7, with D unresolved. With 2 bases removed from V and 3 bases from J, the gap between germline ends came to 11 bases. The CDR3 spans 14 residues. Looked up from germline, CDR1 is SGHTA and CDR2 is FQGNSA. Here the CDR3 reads CASSLQLKLYEQYF. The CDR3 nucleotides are TGTGCCAGCAGCTTACAACTAAAACTCTACGAGCAGTACTTC.

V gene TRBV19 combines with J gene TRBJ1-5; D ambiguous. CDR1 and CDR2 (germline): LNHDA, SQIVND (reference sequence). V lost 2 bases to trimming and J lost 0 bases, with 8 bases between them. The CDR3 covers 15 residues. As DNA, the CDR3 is TGTGCCAGTAGTATATCGACGGATAGCAATCAGCCCCAGCATTTT. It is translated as CASSISTDSNQPQHF.

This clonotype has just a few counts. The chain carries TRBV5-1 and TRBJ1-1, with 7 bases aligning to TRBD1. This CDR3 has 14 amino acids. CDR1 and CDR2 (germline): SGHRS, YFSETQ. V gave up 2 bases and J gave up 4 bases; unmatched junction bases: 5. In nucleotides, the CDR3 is TGCGCCAGCAGCTTTTCGACAGGGATCACTGAAGCTTTCTTT. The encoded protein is CASSFSTGITEAFF.